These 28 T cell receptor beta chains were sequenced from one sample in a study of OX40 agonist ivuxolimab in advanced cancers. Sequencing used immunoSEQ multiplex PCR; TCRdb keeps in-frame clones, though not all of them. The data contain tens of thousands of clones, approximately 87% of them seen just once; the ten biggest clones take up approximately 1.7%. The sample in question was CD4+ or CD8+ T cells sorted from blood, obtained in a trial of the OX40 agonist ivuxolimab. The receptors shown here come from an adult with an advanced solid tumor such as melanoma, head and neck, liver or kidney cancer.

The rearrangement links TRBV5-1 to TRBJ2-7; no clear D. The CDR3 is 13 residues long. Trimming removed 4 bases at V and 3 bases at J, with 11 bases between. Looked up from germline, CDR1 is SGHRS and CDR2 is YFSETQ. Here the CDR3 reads CASSGRRDYEQYF. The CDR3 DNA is TGCGCCAGCAGCGGACGCAGAGACTACGAGCAGTACTTC.

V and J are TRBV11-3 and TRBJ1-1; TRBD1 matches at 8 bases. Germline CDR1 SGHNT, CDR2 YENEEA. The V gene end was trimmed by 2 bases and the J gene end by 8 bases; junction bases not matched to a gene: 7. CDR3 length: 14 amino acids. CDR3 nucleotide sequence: TGTGCCAGCAGCTTATCAGGGGGCGCAGTCGAAGCTTTCTTT. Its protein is CASSLSGGAVEAFF.

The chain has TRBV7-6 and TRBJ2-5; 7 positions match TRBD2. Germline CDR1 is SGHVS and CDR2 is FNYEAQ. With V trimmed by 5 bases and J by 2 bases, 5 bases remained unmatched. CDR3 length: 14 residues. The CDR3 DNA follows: TGTGCCAGCAGCACCGGGGGAGGGCAAGAGACCCAGTACTTC. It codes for CASSTGGGQETQYF.

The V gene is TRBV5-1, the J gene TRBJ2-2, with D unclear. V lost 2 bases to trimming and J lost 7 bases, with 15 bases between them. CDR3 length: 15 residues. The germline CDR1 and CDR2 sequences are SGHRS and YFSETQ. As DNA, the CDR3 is TGCGCCAGCAGCTTAGCCGGCAGCTATGGCGGGGAGCTGTTTTTT. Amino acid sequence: CASSLAGSYGGELFF.

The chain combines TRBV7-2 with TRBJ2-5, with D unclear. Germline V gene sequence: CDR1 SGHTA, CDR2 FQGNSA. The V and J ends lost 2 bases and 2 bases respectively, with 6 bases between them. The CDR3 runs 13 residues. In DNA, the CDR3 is TGTGCCAGCAGCTTAACTCCTCAAGAGACCCAGTACTTC. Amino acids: CASSLTPQETQYF. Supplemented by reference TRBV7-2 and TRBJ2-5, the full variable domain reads GAGVSQSPSNKVTEKGKDVELRCDPISGHTALYWYRQSLGQGLEFLIYFQGNSAPDKSGLPSDRFSAERTGGSVSTLTIQRTQQEDSAVYLCASSLTPQETQYFGPGTRLLVL.

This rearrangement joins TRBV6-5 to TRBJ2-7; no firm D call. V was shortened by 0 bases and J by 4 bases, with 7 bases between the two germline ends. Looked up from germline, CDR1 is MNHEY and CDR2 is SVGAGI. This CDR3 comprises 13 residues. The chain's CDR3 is CASSYSRLYEQYV. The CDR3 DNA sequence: TGTGCCAGCAGTTACTCGAGGCTATACGAGCAGTACGTC.

CDR3 in DNA: TGTGCCAGCAGCCAAGTCCCCATCCCCAGCGAACCTACCTCCTATGGCTACACCTTC. Translating it yields CASSQVPIPSEPTSYGYTF. V and J are TRBV11-3 and TRBJ1-2; no definite D call. The germline gives CDR1 SGHNT, CDR2 YENEEA. This CDR3 is 19 amino acids long. V lost 5 bases, J lost 4 bases, and 29 bases lay in between.

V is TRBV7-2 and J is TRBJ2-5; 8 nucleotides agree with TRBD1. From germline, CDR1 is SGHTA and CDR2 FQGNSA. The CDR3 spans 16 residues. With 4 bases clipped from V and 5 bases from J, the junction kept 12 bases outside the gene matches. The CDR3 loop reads CASSSPARGPLETQYF. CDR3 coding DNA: TGTGCCAGCAGCTCCCCGGCCAGGGGGCCTTTGGAGACCCAGTACTTC.

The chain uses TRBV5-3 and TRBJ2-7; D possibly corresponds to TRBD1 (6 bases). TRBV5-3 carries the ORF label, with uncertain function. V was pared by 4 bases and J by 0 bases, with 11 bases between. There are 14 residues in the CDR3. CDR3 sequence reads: CARSRRTVSYEQYV. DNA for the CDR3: TGTGCCAGAAGCCGCAGGACAGTCTCCTACGAGCAGTACGTC.

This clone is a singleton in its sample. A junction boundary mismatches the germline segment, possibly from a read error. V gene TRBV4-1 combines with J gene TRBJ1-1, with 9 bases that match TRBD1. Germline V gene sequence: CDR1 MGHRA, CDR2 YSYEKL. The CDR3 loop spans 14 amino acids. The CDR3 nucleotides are TGCGCCAGCAGCCAAGGGGACAGGGACCCTGAAGCTCTCTTT. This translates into CASSQGDRDPEALF.

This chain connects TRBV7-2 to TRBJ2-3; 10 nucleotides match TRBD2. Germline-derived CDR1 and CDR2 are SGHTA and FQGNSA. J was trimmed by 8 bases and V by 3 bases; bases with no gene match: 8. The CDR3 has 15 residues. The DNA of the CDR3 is TGTGCCAGCAGCTTTACTAGCGGGAAAAGTGGTACGCAGTATTTT. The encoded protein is CASSFTSGKSGTQYF.

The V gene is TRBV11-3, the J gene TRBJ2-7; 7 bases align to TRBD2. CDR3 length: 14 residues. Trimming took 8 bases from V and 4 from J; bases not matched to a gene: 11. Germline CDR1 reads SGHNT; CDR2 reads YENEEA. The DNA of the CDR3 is TGTGCCAGCTCTTTGGGGGGGAAGGGGTACGAGCAGTACTTC. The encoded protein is CASSLGGKGYEQYF.

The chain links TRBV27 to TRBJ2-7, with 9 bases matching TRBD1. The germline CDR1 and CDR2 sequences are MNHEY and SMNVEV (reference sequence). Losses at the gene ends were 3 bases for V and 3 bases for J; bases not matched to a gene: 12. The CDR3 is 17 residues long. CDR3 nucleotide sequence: TGTGCCAGCAGTTTTGGACCGGGACAGGGAGGTTGCTACGAGCAGTACGTC. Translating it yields CASSFGPGQGGCYEQYV.

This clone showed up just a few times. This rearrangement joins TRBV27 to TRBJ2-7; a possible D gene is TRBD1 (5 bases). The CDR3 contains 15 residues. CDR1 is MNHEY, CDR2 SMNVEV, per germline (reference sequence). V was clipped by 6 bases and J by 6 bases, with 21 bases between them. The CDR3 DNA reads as TGTGCCAGCAGAGTTCAGGGAAATTCCCCCGGCGAGCAGTACTTC. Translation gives CASRVQGNSPGEQYF.

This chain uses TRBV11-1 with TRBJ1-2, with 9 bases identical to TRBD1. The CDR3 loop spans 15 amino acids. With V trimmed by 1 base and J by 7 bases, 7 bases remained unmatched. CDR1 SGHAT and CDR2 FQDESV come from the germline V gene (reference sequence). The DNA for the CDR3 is TGTGCCAGCAGCTTAGGCGGACAGGGGCATGCTGGCTACACCTTC. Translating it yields CASSLGGQGHAGYTF.

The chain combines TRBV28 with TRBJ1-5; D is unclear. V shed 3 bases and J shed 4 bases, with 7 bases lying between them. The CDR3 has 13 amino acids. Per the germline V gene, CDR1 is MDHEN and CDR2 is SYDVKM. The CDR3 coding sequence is TGTGCCAGCAGTTTTCAACCAAATCAGCCCCAGCATTTT. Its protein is CASSFQPNQPQHF.

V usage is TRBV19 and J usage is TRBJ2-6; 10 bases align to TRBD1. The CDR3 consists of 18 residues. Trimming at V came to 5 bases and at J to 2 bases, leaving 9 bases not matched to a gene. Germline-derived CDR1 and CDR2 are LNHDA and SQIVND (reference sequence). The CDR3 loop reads CASSVPGTGAAGANVLTF. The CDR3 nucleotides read TGTGCCAGTAGTGTTCCCGGGACAGGGGCGGCTGGGGCCAACGTCCTGACTTTC. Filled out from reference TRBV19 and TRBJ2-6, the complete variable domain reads DGGITQSPKYLFRKEGQNVTLSCEQNLNHDAMYWYRQDPGQGLRLIYYSQIVNDFQKGDIAEGYSVSREKKESFPLTVTSAQKNPTAFYLCASSVPGTGAAGANVLTFGAGSRLTVL.

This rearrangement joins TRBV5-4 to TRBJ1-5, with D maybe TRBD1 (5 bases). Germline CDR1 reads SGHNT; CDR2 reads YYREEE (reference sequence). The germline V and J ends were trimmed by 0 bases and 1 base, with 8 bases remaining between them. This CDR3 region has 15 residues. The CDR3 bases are TGTGCCAGCAGCTTGGGAGGGACCAGCAATCAGCCCCAGCATTTT. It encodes CASSLGGTSNQPQHF.

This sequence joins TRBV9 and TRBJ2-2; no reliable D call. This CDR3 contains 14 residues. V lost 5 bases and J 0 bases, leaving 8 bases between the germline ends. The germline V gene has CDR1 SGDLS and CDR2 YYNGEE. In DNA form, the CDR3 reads TGTGCCAGCAGGTGGGCTACGAACACCGGGGAGCTGTTTTTT. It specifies CASRWATNTGELFF.

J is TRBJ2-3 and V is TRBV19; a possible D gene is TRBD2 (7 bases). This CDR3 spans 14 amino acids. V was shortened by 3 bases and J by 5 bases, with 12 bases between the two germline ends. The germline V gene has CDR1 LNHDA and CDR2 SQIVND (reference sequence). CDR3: CASSMNREGDTQYF. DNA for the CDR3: TGTGCCAGTAGTATGAACAGGGAGGGAGATACGCAGTATTTT.

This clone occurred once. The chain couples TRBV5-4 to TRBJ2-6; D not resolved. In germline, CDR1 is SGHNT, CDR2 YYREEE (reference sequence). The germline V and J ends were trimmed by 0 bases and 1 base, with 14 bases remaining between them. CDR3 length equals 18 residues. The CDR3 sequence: CASSLGGVGKSGANVLTF. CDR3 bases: TGTGCCAGCAGCTTGGGAGGTGTTGGCAAATCTGGGGCCAACGTCCTGACTTTC.

CDR3 amino acids: CASSNLLQHYGYTF. CDR3 nucleotides: TGTGCCAGTTCAAACCTTTTACAGCACTATGGCTACACCTTC. The chain carries TRBV19 and TRBJ1-2, with D unclear. The CDR3 runs to 14 residues. Germline V gives CDR1 LNHDA, CDR2 SQIVND (reference sequence). Trimming took 8 bases from V and 3 from J, leaving 16 bases between them.

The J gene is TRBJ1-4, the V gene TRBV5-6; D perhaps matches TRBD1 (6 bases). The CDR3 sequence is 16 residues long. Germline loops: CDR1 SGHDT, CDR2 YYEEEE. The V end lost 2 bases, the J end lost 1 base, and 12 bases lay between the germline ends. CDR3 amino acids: CASSFLTGGTNEKLFF. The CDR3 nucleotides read TGTGCCAGCAGCTTCTTGACAGGAGGAACTAATGAAAAACTGTTTTTT. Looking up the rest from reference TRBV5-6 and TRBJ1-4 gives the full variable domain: DAGVTQSPTHLIKTRGQQVTLRCSPKSGHDTVSWYQQALGQGPQFIFQYYEEEERQRGNFPDRFSGHQFPNYSSELNVNALLLGDSALYLCASSFLTGGTNEKLFFGSGTQLSVL.

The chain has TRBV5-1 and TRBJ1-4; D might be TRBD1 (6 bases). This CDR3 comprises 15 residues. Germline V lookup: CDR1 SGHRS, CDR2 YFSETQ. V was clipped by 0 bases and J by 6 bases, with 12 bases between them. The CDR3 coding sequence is TGCGCCAGCAGCTTGGTGGGGGCGGCGGATGAAAAACTGTTTTTT. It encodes CASSLVGAADEKLFF. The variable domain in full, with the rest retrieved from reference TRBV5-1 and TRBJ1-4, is KAGVTQTPRYLIKTRGQQVTLSCSPISGHRSVSWYQQTPGQGLQFLFEYFSETQRNKGNFPGRFSGRQFSNSRSEMNVSTLELGDSALYLCASSLVGAADEKLFFGSGTQLSVL.

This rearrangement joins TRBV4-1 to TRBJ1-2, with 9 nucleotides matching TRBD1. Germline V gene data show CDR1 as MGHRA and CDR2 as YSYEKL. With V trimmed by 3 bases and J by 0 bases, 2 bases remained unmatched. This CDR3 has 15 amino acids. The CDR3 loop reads CASSQGQGTNYGYTF. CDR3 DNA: TGCGCCAGCAGCCAGGGACAGGGAACTAACTATGGCTACACCTTC.

CDR3 residues: CASTPKTGAKNIQYF. In DNA, the CDR3 is TGTGCCAGTACCCCCAAAACAGGGGCCAAAAACATTCAGTACTTC. V usage is TRBV19 and J usage is TRBJ2-4, with D possibly TRBD1 on 6 matching bases. The CDR3 is 15 residues long. Looked up from germline, CDR1 is LNHDA and CDR2 is SQIVND (reference sequence). Trimming removed 7 bases at V and 1 base at J, with 14 bases between.

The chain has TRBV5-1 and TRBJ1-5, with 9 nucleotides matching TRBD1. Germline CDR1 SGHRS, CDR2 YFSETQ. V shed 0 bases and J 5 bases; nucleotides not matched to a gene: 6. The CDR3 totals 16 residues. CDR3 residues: CASSLAWDREDQPQHF. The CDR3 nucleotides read TGCGCCAGCAGCTTGGCCTGGGACAGGGAGGATCAGCCCCAGCATTTT.

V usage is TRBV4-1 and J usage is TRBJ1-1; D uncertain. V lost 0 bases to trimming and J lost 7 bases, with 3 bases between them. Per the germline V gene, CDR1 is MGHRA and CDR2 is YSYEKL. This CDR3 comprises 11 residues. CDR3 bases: TGCGCCAGCAGCCAAGACAGTGAAGCTTTCTTT. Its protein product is CASSQDSEAFF.